The 22 T cell receptor beta chains in this list originate from one sample, sequenced in a study of cytomegalovirus exposure and HLA in healthy donors listed by TCRdb under 2017. The protocol used for the library was the immunoSEQ multiplex PCR assay. For the multiplex PCR, a mixture combining 60 forward primers for TCR Vbeta segments and 13 reverse primers for TCR Jbeta segments was used. Sourced from immuneACCESS, this table was stored by TCRdb with only in-frame sequences that have V and J called. A share of the clones is absent; for the studies checked, an unresolved V gene accounts for under half, and the remainder has no known explanation. In all, the sample holds 150,000 to 200,000 clones, and around three quarters of those were seen once. The ten biggest clones cover over 2% of the sample. The sequencing sample was made of PBMCs. All receptors derive from a woman aged 25-40 years in good health and CMV-seropositive.

The chain recombines TRBV6-1 with TRBJ2-2, with 10 bases fitting TRBD2. Per germline, CDR1 MNHNS and CDR2 SASEGT. With 4 bases clipped from V and 0 bases from J, the junction kept 5 bases outside the gene matches. The CDR3 has 17 residues. CDR3 nucleotides: TGTGCCAGCAGTGGTAGCGGGGGGACCGCGAACACCGGGGAGCTGTTTTTT. This sequence encodes CASSGSGGTANTGELFF.

On this clone: Other DNA sequences from this sample encode an identical CDR3 as well. V and J are TRBV6-5 and TRBJ2-7; tentative D call: TRBD2 (5 bases). The CDR3 is made up of 13 amino acids. V was cut by 0 bases and J by 4 bases, with 7 bases left in between. Germline values: CDR1 MNHEY, CDR2 SVGAGI. Here the CDR3 reads CASSYSLAYEQYF. The CDR3 DNA reads as TGTGCCAGCAGTTACTCGCTAGCTTACGAGCAGTACTTC.

A single count supports this clone. The chain is built from TRBV27 and TRBJ1-6; 7 bases fit TRBD1. Germline trimming cut 4 bases from V and 4 bases from J; bases unmatched to any gene: 1. Germline values: CDR1 MNHEY, CDR2 SMNVEV (reference sequence). The CDR3 loop spans 14 amino acids. CDR3 nucleotides: TGTGCCAGCAGTTCGGGACAGTATAATTCACCCCTCCACTTT. It translates to CASSSGQYNSPLHF.

The rearrangement links TRBV5-1 to TRBJ2-3, with D possibly being TRBD2 (5 bases). The CDR3 loop spans 13 amino acids. Per germline, CDR1 SGHRS and CDR2 YFSETQ. V was clipped by 4 bases and J by 6 bases, with 12 bases between them. CDR3 sequence reads: CASSARWEDTQYF. DNA of the CDR3: TGCGCCAGCAGCGCCCGGTGGGAGGATACGCAGTATTTT.

V usage is TRBV19 and J usage is TRBJ2-3, with 7 nucleotides matching TRBD1. The V segment lost 5 bases and the J segment 2 bases; nucleotides outside the gene matches: 7. This CDR3 has 15 amino acids. Germline CDR1 reads LNHDA; CDR2 reads SQIVND (reference sequence). CDR3 in DNA: TGTGCCAGTAGTCCAACAGGGGTCCCCACAGATACGCAGTATTTT. Translated: CASSPTGVPTDTQYF. The whole variable domain, filled in from reference TRBV19 and TRBJ2-3, reads DGGITQSPKYLFRKEGQNVTLSCEQNLNHDAMYWYRQDPGQGLRLIYYSQIVNDFQKGDIAEGYSVSREKKESFPLTVTSAQKNPTAFYLCASSPTGVPTDTQYFGPGTRLTVL.

The rearrangement uses TRBV4-1 and TRBJ2-1, with 8 bases fitting TRBD2. This CDR3 comprises 15 residues. The germline V gene has CDR1 MGHRA and CDR2 YSYEKL. Germline trimming cut 6 bases from V and 8 bases from J; bases unmatched to any gene: 12. CDR3: CASSPPGTSGDEQFF. For the CDR3, the DNA is TGCGCCAGCAGTCCTCCGGGGACTAGTGGGGATGAGCAGTTCTTC.

CDR3 in amino acids: CASNRQDQPQHF. The CDR3 DNA reads as TGTGCCAGCAACCGACAGGATCAGCCCCAGCATTTT. The rearrangement uses TRBV5-6 and TRBJ1-5, with a weak D call TRBD1 (6 bases). There are 12 residues in the CDR3. V lost 6 bases and J lost 5, with 9 bases in between. The germline CDR1 and CDR2 sequences are SGHDT and YYEEEE.

V usage is TRBV13 and J usage is TRBJ1-1; TRBD1 matches 10 bases. V shed 6 bases, J shed 1 base, and the junction held 2 bases outside the gene matches. The CDR3 consists of 14 residues. Germline loops: CDR1 PRHDT, CDR2 FYEKMQ (reference sequence). The chain's CDR3 is CASSRQGANTEAFF. CDR3 bases: TGTGCCAGCAGTCGACAGGGGGCGAACACTGAAGCTTTCTTT. Variable domain in full (rest from reference TRBV13 and TRBJ1-1): AAGVIQSPRHLIKEKRETATLKCYPIPRHDTVYWYQQGPGQDPQFLISFYEKMQSDKGSIPDRFSAQQFSDYHSELNMSSLELGDSALYFCASSRQGANTEAFFGQGTRLTVV.

The gene calls are TRBV15 and TRBJ2-3; D is undetermined. Trimming took 0 bases from V and 0 from J, leaving 7 bases between them. There are 15 residues in the CDR3. Per germline, CDR1 LNHNV and CDR2 YYDKDF (reference sequence). The CDR3 is CATSRDPMSTDTQYF. The CDR3 DNA sequence: TGTGCCACCAGCAGAGATCCAATGAGCACAGATACGCAGTATTTT.

In its sample, this clone was seen a few times. The V call is TRBV28, the J call TRBJ1-4; TRBD1 might be the D (6 bases). CDR3 size: 14 residues. Germline-derived CDR1 and CDR2 are MDHEN and SYDVKM. The germline V and J ends were trimmed by 2 bases and 7 bases, with 11 bases remaining between them. The CDR3 region has the DNA TGTGCCAGCAGTTTAGGGCAGGGGACTGAAAAACTGTTTTTT. This codes for CASSLGQGTEKLFF. Drawing the rest from reference TRBV28 and TRBJ1-4, the complete variable domain is DVKVTQSSRYLVKRTGEKVFLECVQDMDHENMFWYRQDPGLGLRLIYFSYDVKMKEKGDIPEGYSVSREKKERFSLILESASTNQTSMYLCASSLGQGTEKLFFGSGTQLSVL.

The chain uses TRBV4-1 and TRBJ2-1; D not certain. CDR3 size: 14 residues. Trimming removed 0 bases at V and 1 base at J, with 4 bases between. CDR1 and CDR2 (germline): MGHRA, YSYEKL. The chain's CDR3 is CASSQDSSYNEQFF. DNA of the CDR3: TGCGCCAGCAGCCAAGATTCGTCCTACAATGAGCAGTTCTTC.

The chain recombines TRBV7-2 with TRBJ2-2; TRBD1 aligns across 7 bases. V shed 3 bases and J 1 base; nucleotides not matched to a gene: 5. CDR1 is SGHTA and CDR2 is FQGNSA in the germline V gene. This CDR3 is 16 amino acids long. The CDR3, as DNA: TGTGCCAGCAGCTTCACCGGGACAGTGAACACCGGGGAGCTGTTTTTT. Encoded protein: CASSFTGTVNTGELFF.

The chain couples TRBV5-5 to TRBJ1-5, with D possibly matching TRBD1 (6 bases). This CDR3 is built from 14 residues. Trimming pared 1 base from V and 4 bases from J, leaving 9 bases between. Per germline, CDR1 SGHKS and CDR2 YYEKEE (reference sequence). This CDR3 reads CASSLRQGNQPQHF. Here the CDR3 DNA reads TGTGCCAGCAGCTTGCGTCAGGGGAATCAGCCCCAGCATTTT.

The CDR3, as DNA: TGTGCCAGCAGCTCCTCGACAGGGATGGGGAATTCACCCCTCCACTTT. It specifies CASSSSTGMGNSPLHF. The gene calls are TRBV11-2 and TRBJ1-6; 7 bases map to TRBD1. J lost 7 bases, V lost 4 bases, and 10 bases had no gene match. The CDR3 has 16 residues. From germline, CDR1 is SGHAT and CDR2 FQNNGV.

The table lists this clone with a count of one. The gene calls are TRBV7-2 and TRBJ2-2; the D is unclear. The CDR3 consists of 14 residues. V lost 4 bases, J lost 5 bases, and 11 bases lay in between. The V gene's germline CDR1 is SGHTA and CDR2 FQGNSA. Written as DNA, the CDR3 is TGTGCCAGCAGCTCACCCCTGCGGACCGGGGAGCTGTTTTTT. Residues: CASSSPLRTGELFF.

The genes are TRBV5-1 and TRBJ2-6, with 9 bases fitting TRBD1. This CDR3 is 19 amino acids long. V lost 1 base to trimming and J lost 0 bases; unmatched junction nucleotides: 8. CDR1 is SGHRS, CDR2 YFSETQ, per germline. The DNA for the CDR3 is TGCGCCAGCAGCTTGACAGGGGGCAGTGCGAGCTCTGGGGCCAACGTCCTGACTTTC. The encoded protein is CASSLTGGSASSGANVLTF.

V and J are TRBV7-9 and TRBJ2-7; 9 bases fit TRBD1. Looked up from germline, CDR1 is SEHNR and CDR2 is FQNEAQ (reference sequence). The CDR3 is 14 residues long. J lost 3 bases, V lost 3 bases, and 3 bases had no gene match. Here the CDR3 reads CASSFRDRVYEQYF. The CDR3 nucleotides are TGTGCCAGCAGCTTCCGGGACAGGGTCTACGAGCAGTACTTC.

V usage is TRBV29-1 and J usage is TRBJ1-2; 9 bases match TRBD1. Trimming removed 6 bases from V and 4 bases from J; junction bases left unmatched: 9. Germline assignment: CDR1 SQVTM and CDR2 ANQGSEA. The CDR3 has 14 amino acids. In DNA form, the CDR3 reads TGCAGCGTCTCCCGACAGGGGGACTCCTATGGCTACACCTTC. Protein sequence: CSVSRQGDSYGYTF.

This chain connects TRBV28 to TRBJ1-2, with 8 bases lining up with TRBD1. V shed 1 base, J shed 3 bases, and the junction held 1 base outside the gene matches. Germline V gene data show CDR1 as MDHEN and CDR2 as SYDVKM. This CDR3 spans 14 amino acids. This CDR3 is CASSLLQGDYGYTF. In DNA, the CDR3 is TGTGCCAGCAGTTTATTACAGGGGGACTATGGCTACACCTTC.

The CDR3 reads CASSRDRVTGYTF. The CDR3 nucleotides read TGTGCCAGCAGTCGGGACAGGGTGACTGGCTACACCTTC. This chain uses TRBV28 with TRBJ1-2; 9 nucleotides align to TRBD1. Germline V gene sequence: CDR1 MDHEN, CDR2 SYDVKM. Unmatched junction bases numbered 5, after V lost 5 bases and J lost 7 bases. This CDR3 is 13 amino acids long.

This clone was counted a single time. The chain employs TRBV10-2 and TRBJ1-5; 8 bases match TRBD1. Unmatched junction bases numbered 5, after V lost 6 bases and J lost 1 base. CDR3 size: 15 residues. Per the germline V gene, CDR1 is WSHSY and CDR2 is SAAADI. CDR3 loop: CASSTGGESNQPQHF. CDR3 in DNA: TGCGCCAGCAGCACAGGGGGAGAGAGCAATCAGCCCCAGCATTTT.

This chain uses TRBV2 with TRBJ1-1; no clear D. The germline V gene encodes CDR1 SNHLY and CDR2 FYNNEI. This CDR3 spans 12 amino acids. V was clipped by 7 bases and J by 4 bases, with 10 bases between them. DNA of the CDR3: TGTGCCAGCATCGGGGAGGCCACTGAAGCTTTCTTT. This sequence encodes CASIGEATEAFF.